The next 10 T cell receptor beta chains were all read from a single sample in a study of blood T cell repertoires in COVID-19. Clones were read by immunoSEQ multiplex PCR, and TCRdb kept only the in-frame ones, dropping some. This table has 120,000 to 150,000 clones, just under 90% appearing once. The sample comprised peripheral blood. Receptor source: a woman aged 50 to 60 with active or convalescent COVID-19.

This chain uses TRBV7-2 with TRBJ2-7; 10 bases are a match to TRBD2. The CDR3 length is 15 residues. The V segment lost 2 bases and the J segment 4 bases; nucleotides outside the gene matches: 5. Germline loops: CDR1 SGHTA, CDR2 FQGNSA. The DNA of the CDR3 is TGTGCCAGCAGCTTATTATCTAGCGGGAGTTACGAGCAGTACTTC. Translating gives CASSLLSSGSYEQYF.

The gene calls are TRBV27 and TRBJ2-3; 7 bases are shared with TRBD1. From germline, CDR1 is MNHEY and CDR2 SMNVEV (reference sequence). CDR3 size: 15 residues. The V gene end was trimmed by 3 bases and the J gene end by 1 base; junction bases not matched to a gene: 4. The CDR3 coding sequence is TGTGCCAGCAGTTTCTCTGGACAGGGCACAGATACGCAGTATTTT. This gives the protein CASSFSGQGTDTQYF.

The rearrangement links TRBV20-1 to TRBJ2-5; 7 positions match TRBD1. J gave up 3 bases and V 8 bases, and 3 bases lay outside the gene matches. Per the germline V gene, CDR1 is DFQATT and CDR2 is SNEGSKA (reference sequence). There are 11 residues in the CDR3. CDR3 loop: CSSTGEETQYF. CDR3 DNA: TGCAGTTCTACAGGGGAAGAGACCCAGTACTTC.

The rearrangement links TRBV27 to TRBJ2-5; perhaps TRBD2 as D (5 bases). Trimming cost V 5 bases and J 4 bases, with 11 bases left between them. The CDR3 loop spans 13 amino acids. CDR1 and CDR2 (germline): MNHEY, SMNVEV (reference sequence). The CDR3: CASSAGGGETQYF. The CDR3 coding sequence is TGTGCCAGCAGTGCGGGTGGAGGAGAGACCCAGTACTTC.

The chain recombines TRBV5-1 with TRBJ1-2, with 9 positions matching TRBD1. CDR3 length equals 14 residues. In germline, CDR1 is SGHRS, CDR2 YFSETQ. J was trimmed by 4 bases and V by 6 bases; bases with no gene match: 7. The CDR3 loop reads CASKVGQGFYGYTF. CDR3 coding DNA: TGCGCCAGCAAAGTAGGACAGGGGTTCTATGGCTACACCTTC.

The genes are TRBV5-4 and TRBJ2-5, with D possibly matching TRBD2 (5 bases). Germline lookup yields CDR1 SGHNT and CDR2 YYREEE (reference sequence). Trimming left V 2 bases short and J 3 bases short, with 11 bases between. The CDR3 has 14 amino acids. The CDR3 loop reads CASSLHPAEETQYF. In nucleotides, the CDR3 is TGTGCCAGCAGCTTACACCCAGCGGAAGAGACCCAGTACTTC.

V is TRBV13 and J is TRBJ1-5; D is uncertain. The CDR3 contains 13 residues. Germline V gene data show CDR1 as PRHDT and CDR2 as FYEKMQ (reference sequence). Deletions cut 5 bases from V and 7 bases from J, with 12 bases between. CDR3 nucleotide sequence: TGTGCCAGCAGCACTTTAACCAGGCAGCCCCAGCATTTT. Translating gives CASSTLTRQPQHF.

The genes are TRBV5-1 and TRBJ2-7, with 10 bases matching TRBD1. The V gene end was trimmed by 4 bases and the J gene end by 5 bases; junction bases not matched to a gene: 15. Germline V CDR1 and CDR2: SGHRS, YFSETQ. The CDR3 is 17 residues long. The DNA for the CDR3 is TGCGCCAGCAGCCTTCGGGAATTAGGACAGGGGGTCGACGAGCAGTACTTC. This encodes CASSLRELGQGVDEQYF.

This chain links TRBV4-1 with TRBJ2-7; a weak D match, TRBD1 (5 bases). The V gene's germline CDR1 is MGHRA and CDR2 YSYEKL. There are 14 residues in the CDR3. V lost 0 bases, J lost 6 bases, and 12 bases lay in between. In nucleotides, the CDR3 is TGCGCCAGCAGCCAAGAAGCACAAAGGGGCGAGCAGTACTTC. It translates to CASSQEAQRGEQYF.

The chain recombines TRBV9 with TRBJ2-5, with 8 bases identical to TRBD2. This CDR3 is built from 15 residues. Trimming took 4 bases from V and 2 from J; bases not matched to a gene: 7. The germline CDR1 and CDR2 sequences are SGDLS and YYNGEE. The CDR3 DNA follows: TGTGCCAGCAGCCCGGGGGGGGGTCGGCAAGAGACCCAGTACTTC. It is translated as CASSPGGGRQETQYF.